This entry is about one T cell receptor beta chain. Its target is not known. The sample is drawn from a study of high-grade serous ovarian cancer treatment subgroups. Tumor samples were taken before definitive surgery or chemotherapy. Study-wide results and caveats: Without spatial data, bulk sequencing limits insight into HGSC tumor diversity.

This CDR3 has 12 residues. Germline loops: CDR1 MNHNS, CDR2 SASEGT. V lost 6 bases and J 4 bases, leaving 9 bases between the germline ends. TCRdb keeps only in-frame clones here, not all; method: immunoSEQ multiplex PCR. The sample contains some 5,000 clones, about three quarters of which appear only once. The sequenced sample was tumor tissue. The TCR originated in a human donor with high-grade serous ovarian cancer. The chain is built from TRBV6-1 and TRBJ1-2; D unresolved. The CDR3 DNA follows: TGTGCCAGCAGCCGTGACACCTATGGCTACACCTTC. Amino acids: CASSRDTYGYTF.